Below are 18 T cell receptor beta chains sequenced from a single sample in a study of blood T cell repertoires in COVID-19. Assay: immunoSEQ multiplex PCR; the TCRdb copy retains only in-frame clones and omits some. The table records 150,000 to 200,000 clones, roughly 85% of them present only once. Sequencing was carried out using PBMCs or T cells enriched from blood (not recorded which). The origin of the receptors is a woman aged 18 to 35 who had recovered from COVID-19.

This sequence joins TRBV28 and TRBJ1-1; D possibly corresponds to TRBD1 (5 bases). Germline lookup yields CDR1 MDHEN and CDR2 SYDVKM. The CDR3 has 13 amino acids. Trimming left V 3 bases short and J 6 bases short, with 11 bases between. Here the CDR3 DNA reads TGTGCCAGCAGTTTTGGAGGGGTGGCTGAAGCTTTCTTT. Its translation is CASSFGGVAEAFF.

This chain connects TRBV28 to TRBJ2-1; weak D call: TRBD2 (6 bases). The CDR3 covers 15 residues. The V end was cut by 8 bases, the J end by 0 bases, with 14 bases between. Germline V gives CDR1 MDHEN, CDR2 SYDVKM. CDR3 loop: CASWDFRSSYNEQFF. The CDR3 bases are TGTGCCAGCTGGGACTTTCGGAGCTCCTACAATGAGCAGTTCTTC.

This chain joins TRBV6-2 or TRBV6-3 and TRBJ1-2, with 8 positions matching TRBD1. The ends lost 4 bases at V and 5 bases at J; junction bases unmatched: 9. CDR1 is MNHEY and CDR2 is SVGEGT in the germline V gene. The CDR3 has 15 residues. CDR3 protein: CASSFRSTGVYGYTF. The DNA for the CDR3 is TGTGCCAGCAGTTTCAGGTCGACAGGGGTTTATGGCTACACCTTC.

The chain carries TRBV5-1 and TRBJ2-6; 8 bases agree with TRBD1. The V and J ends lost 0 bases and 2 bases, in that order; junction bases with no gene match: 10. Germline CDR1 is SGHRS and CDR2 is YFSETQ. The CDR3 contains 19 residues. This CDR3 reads CASSLAPETGEPGANVLTF. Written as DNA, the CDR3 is TGCGCCAGCAGCTTGGCCCCCGAGACAGGGGAACCTGGGGCCAACGTCCTGACTTTC.

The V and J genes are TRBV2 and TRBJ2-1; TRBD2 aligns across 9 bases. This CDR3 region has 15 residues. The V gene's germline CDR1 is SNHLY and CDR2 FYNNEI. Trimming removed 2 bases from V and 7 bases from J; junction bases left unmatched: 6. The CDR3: CASSESSGRVNEQFF. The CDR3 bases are TGTGCCAGCAGTGAAAGTAGCGGGAGAGTAAATGAGCAGTTCTTC.

The CDR3 DNA follows: TGTGCCAGCAGCGTACTTGACAGGGAGTCTGGAAACACCATATATTTT. Translating gives CASSVLDRESGNTIYF. The rearrangement links TRBV9 to TRBJ1-3; 7 nucleotides align to TRBD1. The CDR3 is 16 amino acids. In germline, CDR1 is SGDLS, CDR2 YYNGEE. The V and J ends lost 1 base and 1 base, in that order; junction bases with no gene match: 5.

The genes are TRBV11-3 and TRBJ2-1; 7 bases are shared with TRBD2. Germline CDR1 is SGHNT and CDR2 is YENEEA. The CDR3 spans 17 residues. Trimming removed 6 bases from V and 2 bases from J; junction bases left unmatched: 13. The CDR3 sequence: CASSASIWEGAYNEQFF. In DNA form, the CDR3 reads TGTGCCAGCAGTGCAAGTATCTGGGAGGGCGCCTACAATGAGCAGTTCTTC.

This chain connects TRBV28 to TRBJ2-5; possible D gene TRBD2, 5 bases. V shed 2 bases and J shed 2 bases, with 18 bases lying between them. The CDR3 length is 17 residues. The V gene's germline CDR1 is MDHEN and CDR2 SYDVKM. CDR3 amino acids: CASSLPPLGADQETQYF. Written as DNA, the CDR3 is TGTGCCAGCAGTTTACCTCCGCTGGGAGCGGATCAAGAGACCCAGTACTTC.

CDR3 sequence: CASSLSTGRSTEAFF. The DNA for the CDR3 is TGTGCCAGCAGTTTATCGACAGGACGAAGTACTGAAGCTTTCTTT. The chain links TRBV27 to TRBJ1-1; perhaps TRBD1 as D (6 bases). Germline-derived CDR1 and CDR2 are MNHEY and SMNVEV (reference sequence). This CDR3 has 15 residues. V gave up 0 bases and J gave up 5 bases, with 13 bases separating them.

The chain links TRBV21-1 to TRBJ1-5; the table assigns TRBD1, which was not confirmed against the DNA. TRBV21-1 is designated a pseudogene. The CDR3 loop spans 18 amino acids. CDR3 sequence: CASSKGGYRRSANQPQHF. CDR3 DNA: TGTGCCAGCAGCAAAGGGGGCTATCGGCGTTCGGCCAATCAGCCCCAGCATTTT.

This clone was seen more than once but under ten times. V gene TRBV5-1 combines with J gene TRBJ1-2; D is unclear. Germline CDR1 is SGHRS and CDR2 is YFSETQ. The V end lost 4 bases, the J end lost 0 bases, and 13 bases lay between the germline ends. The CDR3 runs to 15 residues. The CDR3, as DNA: TGCGCCAGCAGCCAAGGCTGGGGAGCTAACTATGGCTACACCTTC. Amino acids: CASSQGWGANYGYTF.

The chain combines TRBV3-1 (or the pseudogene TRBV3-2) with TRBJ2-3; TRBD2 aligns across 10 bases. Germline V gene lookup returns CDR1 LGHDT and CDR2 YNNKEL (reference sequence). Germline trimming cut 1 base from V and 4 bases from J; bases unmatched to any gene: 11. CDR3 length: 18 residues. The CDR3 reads CASSQAAVAGGRADTQYF. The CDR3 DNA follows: TGTGCCAGCAGCCAAGCGGCGGTAGCGGGGGGCAGGGCAGATACGCAGTATTTT.

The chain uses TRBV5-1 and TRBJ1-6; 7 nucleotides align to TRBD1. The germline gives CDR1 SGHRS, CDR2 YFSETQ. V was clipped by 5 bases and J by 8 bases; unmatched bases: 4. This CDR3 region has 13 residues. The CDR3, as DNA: TGCGCCAGCAGGAGAGGGGGCGATTCACCCCTCCACTTT. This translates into CASRRGGDSPLHF.

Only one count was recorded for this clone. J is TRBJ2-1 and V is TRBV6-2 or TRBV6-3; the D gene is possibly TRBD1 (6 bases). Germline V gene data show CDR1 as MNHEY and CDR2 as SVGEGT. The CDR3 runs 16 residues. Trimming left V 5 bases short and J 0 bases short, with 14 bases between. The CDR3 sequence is CASSVDSQGSYNEQFF. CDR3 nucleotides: TGTGCCAGCAGTGTAGACTCACAGGGCTCCTACAATGAGCAGTTCTTC.

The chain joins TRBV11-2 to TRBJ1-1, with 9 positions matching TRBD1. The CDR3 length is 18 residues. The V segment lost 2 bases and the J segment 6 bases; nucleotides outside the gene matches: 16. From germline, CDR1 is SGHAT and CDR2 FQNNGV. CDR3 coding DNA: TGTGCCAGCAGCTTACTACCGGGACAGGGTGGTGGGTGGGCTGAAGCTTTCTTT. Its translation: CASSLLPGQGGGWAEAFF.

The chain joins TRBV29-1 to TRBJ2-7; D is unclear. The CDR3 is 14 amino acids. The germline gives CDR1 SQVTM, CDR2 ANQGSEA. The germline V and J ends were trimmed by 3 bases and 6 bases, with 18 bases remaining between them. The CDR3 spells CSVERQSSIGEQYF. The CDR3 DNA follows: TGCAGCGTTGAGAGGCAGTCCTCTATCGGCGAGCAGTACTTC.

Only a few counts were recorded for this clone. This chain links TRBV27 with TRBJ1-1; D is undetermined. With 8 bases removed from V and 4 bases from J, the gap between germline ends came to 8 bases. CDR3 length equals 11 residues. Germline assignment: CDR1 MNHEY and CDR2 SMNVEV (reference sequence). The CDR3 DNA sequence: TGTGCCAGCTACCGGAGCACTGAAGCTTTCTTT. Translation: CASYRSTEAFF.

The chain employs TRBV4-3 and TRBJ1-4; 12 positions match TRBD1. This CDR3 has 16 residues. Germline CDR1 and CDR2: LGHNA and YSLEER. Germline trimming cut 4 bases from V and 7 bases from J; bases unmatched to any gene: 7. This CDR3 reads CASSLGTGGYGEKLFF. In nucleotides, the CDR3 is TGCGCCAGCAGCCTTGGGACAGGGGGCTATGGTGAAAAACTGTTTTTT.